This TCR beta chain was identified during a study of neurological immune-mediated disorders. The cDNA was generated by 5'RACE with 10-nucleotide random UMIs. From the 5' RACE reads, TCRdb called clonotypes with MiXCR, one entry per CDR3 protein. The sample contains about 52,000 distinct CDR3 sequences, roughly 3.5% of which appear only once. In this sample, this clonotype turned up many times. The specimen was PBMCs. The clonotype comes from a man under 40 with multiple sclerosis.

The chain's CDR3 is CASSWTGRNSPLHF. The CDR3 DNA reads TGTGCCAGCAGCTGGACAGGGCGTAATTCACCCCTCCACTTT. The chain recombines TRBV3-1 with TRBJ1-6, with 8 bases lining up with TRBD1. CDR1 is LGHDT and CDR2 is YNNKEL in the germline V gene (reference sequence). V lost 5 bases, J lost 6 bases, and 3 bases stayed unmatched. This CDR3 comprises 14 residues.